This entry describes one T cell receptor beta chain. The sample is drawn from a study of blood T cell repertoires in COVID-19. Germline loops: CDR1 SGHKS, CDR2 YYEKEE (reference sequence). Trimming removed 3 bases from V and 4 bases from J, with 11 bases in between. The CDR3 spans 14 residues. As processed by the authors: By means of reference gene primer amplification, nucleated cell counts were estimated. The method was immunoSEQ multiplex PCR; TCRdb's version includes in-frame clones alone and lacks a portion of them. For V, J and clone size, that table is used; D and trimming come from the DNA. The profile shows about 200,000 clones, 65% to 90% of them singletons.

Source material: peripheral blood. V and J are TRBV5-5 and TRBJ1-5; D call uncertain. This TCR came from a human donor in a cohort sampled during active COVID-19. The CDR3 nucleotides read TGTGCCAGCAGCTCTGGGCCGGGAAATCAGCCCCAGCATTTT. Residues: CASSSGPGNQPQHF.